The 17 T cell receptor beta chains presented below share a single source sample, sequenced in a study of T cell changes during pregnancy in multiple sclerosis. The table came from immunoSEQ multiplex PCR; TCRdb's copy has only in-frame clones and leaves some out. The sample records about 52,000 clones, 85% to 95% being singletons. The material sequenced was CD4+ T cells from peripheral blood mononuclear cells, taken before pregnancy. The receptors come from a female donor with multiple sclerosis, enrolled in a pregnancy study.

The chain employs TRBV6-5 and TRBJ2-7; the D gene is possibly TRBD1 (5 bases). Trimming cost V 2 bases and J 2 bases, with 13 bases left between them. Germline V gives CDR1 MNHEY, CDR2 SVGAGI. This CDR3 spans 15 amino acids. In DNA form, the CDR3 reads TGTGCCAGCAGTTACGAAGGGGCCCTACCCTACGAGCAGTACTTC. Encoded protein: CASSYEGALPYEQYF.

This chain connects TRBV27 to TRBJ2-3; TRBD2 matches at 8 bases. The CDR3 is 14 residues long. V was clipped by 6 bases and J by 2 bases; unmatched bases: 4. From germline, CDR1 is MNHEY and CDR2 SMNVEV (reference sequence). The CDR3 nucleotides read TGTGCCAGCAGACCGGGACTAGACACAGATACGCAGTATTTT. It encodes CASRPGLDTDTQYF.

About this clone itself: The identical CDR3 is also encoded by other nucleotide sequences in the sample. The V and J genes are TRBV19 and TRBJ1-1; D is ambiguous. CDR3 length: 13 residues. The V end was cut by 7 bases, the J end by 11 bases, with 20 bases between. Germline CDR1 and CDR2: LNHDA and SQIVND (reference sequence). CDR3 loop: CASTSGRLKLAFF. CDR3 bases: TGTGCCAGTACCTCCGGGAGGTTGAAATTGGCTTTCTTT.

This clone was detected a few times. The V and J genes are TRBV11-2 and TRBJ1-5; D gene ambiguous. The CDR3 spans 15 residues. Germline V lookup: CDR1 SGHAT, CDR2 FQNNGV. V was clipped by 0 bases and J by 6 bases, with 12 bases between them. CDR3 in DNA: TGTGCCAGCAGCTTAGATCGGAGGGTTGGTCAGCCCCAGCATTTT. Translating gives CASSLDRRVGQPQHF.

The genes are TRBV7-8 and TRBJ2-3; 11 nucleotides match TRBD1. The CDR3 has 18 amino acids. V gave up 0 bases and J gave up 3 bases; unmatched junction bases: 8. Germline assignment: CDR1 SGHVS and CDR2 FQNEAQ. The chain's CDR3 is CASSLAHSGTGGTDTQYF. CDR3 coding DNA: TGTGCCAGCAGCTTAGCCCACTCCGGGACAGGGGGAACAGATACGCAGTATTTT.

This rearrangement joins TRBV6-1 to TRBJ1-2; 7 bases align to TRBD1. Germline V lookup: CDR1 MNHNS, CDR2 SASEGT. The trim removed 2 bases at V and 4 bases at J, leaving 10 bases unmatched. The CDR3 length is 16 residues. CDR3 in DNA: TGTGCCAGCAGTGAATCGCCCCGGACAGGCCTCTATGGCTACACCTTC. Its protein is CASSESPRTGLYGYTF.

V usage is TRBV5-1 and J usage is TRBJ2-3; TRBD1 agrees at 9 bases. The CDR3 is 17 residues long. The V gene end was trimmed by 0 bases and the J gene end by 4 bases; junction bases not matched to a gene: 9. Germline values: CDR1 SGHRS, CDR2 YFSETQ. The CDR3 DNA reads TGCGCCAGCAGCTTGGGCCTAAGGACAGGGGTTGCAGATACGCAGTATTTT. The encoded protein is CASSLGLRTGVADTQYF. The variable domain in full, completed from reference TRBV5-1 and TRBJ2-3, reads KAGVTQTPRYLIKTRGQQVTLSCSPISGHRSVSWYQQTPGQGLQFLFEYFSETQRNKGNFPGRFSGRQFSNSRSEMNVSTLELGDSALYLCASSLGLRTGVADTQYFGPGTRLTVL.

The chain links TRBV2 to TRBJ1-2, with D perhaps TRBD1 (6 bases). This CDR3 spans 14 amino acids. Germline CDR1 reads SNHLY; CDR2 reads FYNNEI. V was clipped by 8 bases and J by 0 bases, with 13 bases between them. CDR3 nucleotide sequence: TGTGCCAGCCACAGGGCACCTACTAACTATGGCTACACCTTC. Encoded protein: CASHRAPTNYGYTF.

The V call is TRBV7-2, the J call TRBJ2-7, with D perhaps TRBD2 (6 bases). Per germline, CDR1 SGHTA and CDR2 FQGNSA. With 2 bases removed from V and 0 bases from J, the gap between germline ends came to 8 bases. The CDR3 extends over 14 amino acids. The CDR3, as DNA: TGTGCCAGCAGCTTAAGCGGGTACTCCTACGAGCAGTACTTC. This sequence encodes CASSLSGYSYEQYF.

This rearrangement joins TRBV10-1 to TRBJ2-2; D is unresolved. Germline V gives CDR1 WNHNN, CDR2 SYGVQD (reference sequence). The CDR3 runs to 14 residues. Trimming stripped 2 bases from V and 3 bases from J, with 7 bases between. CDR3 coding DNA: TGCGCCAGCAGTGAGACACAATACACCGGGGAGCTGTTTTTT. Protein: CASSETQYTGELFF.

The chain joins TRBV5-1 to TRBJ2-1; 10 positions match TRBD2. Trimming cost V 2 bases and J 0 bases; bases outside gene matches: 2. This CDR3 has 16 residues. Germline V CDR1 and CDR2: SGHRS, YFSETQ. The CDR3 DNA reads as TGCGCCAGCAGCTTTACTAGCGGGACCTCCTACAATGAGCAGTTCTTC. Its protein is CASSFTSGTSYNEQFF.

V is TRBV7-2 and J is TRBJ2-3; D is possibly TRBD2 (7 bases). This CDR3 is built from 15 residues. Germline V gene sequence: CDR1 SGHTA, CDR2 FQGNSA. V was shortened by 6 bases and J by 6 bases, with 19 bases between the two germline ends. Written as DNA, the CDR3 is TGTGCCAGCAGACTGGGGGCGGGGGCCGGTGATACGCAGTATTTT. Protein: CASRLGAGAGDTQYF.

The CDR3 region is CASSPRGDEQYF. The DNA for the CDR3 is TGCGCCAGCAGCCCCCGCGGGGACGAGCAGTACTTC. The chain links TRBV4-1 to TRBJ2-7, with a tentative D call TRBD2 (6 bases). CDR1 and CDR2 (germline): MGHRA, YSYEKL. This CDR3 has 12 amino acids. Trimming shortened V by 4 bases and J by 5 bases, and 9 bases separated the two germline ends.

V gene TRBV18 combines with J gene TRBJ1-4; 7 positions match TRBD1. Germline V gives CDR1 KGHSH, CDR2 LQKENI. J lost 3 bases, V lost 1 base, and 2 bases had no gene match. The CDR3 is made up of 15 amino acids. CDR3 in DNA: TGTGCCAGCTCACCACGACAGGGTTCTAATGAAAAACTGTTTTTT. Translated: CASSPRQGSNEKLFF.

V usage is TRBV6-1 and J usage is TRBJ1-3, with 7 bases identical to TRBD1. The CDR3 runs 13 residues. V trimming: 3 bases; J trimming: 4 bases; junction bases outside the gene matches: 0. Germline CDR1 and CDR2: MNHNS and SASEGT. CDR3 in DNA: TGTGCCAGCAGTGAGACAGGGGGAAACACCATATATTTT. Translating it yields CASSETGGNTIYF.

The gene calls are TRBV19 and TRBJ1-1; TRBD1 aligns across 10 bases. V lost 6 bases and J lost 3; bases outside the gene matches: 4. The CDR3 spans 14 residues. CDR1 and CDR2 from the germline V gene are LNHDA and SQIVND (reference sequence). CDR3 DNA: TGTGCCAGTAGCTTGACAGGGGGCTACACTGAAGCTTTCTTT. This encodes CASSLTGGYTEAFF.

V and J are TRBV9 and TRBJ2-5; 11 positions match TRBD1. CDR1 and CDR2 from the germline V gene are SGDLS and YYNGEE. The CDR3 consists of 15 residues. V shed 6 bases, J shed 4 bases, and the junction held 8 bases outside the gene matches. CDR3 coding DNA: TGTGCCAGCACCAAGGGACAGGGGGGGCGAGAGACCCAGTACTTC. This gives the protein CASTKGQGGRETQYF.